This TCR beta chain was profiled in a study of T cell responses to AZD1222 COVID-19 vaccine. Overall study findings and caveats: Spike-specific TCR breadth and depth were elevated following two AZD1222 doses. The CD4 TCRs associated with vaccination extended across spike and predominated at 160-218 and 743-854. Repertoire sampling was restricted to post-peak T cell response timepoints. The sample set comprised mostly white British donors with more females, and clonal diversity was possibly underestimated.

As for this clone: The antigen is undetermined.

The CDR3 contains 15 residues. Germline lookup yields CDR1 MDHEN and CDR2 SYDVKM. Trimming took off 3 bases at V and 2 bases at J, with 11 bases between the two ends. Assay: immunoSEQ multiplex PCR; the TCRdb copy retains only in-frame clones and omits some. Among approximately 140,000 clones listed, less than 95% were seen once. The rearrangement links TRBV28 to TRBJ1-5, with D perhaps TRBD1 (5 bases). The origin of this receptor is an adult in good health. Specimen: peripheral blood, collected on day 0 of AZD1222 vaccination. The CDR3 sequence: CASSFGGTGNQPQHF. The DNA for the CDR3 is TGTGCCAGCAGTTTTGGGGGTACGGGCAATCAGCCCCAGCATTTT.